This TCR beta chain was captured in a study of T-cell memory formation after mild COVID-19. Regarding the study as a whole: Clones shrinking from day 15 to 85 showed even CD4/CD8 mixes; later expanders tilted CD4+.

TCRdb reanalysed the 5' RACE reads using MiXCR and keeps one entry per CDR3 protein. The table shows 250,000 to 300,000 distinct CDR3 sequences, with 15% to 20% occurring only once. Many counts were recorded for this clonotype. The antigen is undetermined. CDR3 size: 14 residues. The V and J ends lost 4 bases and 0 bases, in that order; junction bases with no gene match: 4. Germline V lookup: CDR1 SGHRS, CDR2 YFSETQ. The sequenced material came from PBMCs or a T cell subset sorted from them (not recorded which). The V gene is TRBV5-1, the J gene TRBJ2-7; 7 positions match TRBD1. This TCR was recovered from a man aged 18 to 30 who had mild COVID-19 (a few samples of this study predate the infection). Cell type and time point are not known. CDR3 residues: CASSEGTVSYEQYF. The CDR3 DNA reads TGCGCCAGCAGCGAGGGGACAGTCTCCTACGAGCAGTACTTC.